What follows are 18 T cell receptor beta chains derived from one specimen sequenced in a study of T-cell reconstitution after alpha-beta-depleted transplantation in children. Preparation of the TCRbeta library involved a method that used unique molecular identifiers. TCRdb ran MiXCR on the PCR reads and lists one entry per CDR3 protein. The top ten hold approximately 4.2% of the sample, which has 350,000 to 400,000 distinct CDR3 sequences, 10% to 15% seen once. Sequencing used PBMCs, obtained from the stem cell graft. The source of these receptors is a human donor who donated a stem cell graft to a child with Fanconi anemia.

CDR3 in amino acids: CASSSRDRVQETQYF. Here the CDR3 DNA reads TGTGCCAGCAGCTCCCGGGACAGGGTGCAAGAGACCCAGTACTTC. The chain is built from TRBV7-9 and TRBJ2-5; TRBD1 agrees at 9 bases. Germline CDR1 and CDR2: SEHNR and FQNEAQ (reference sequence). CDR3 length equals 15 residues. The V and J ends lost 4 bases and 2 bases, in that order; junction bases with no gene match: 5.

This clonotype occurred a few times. CDR3 sequence reads: CASSANRDYEQYV. For the CDR3, the DNA is TGTGCCAGCAGTGCTAACAGGGACTACGAGCAGTACGTC. The rearrangement joins TRBV2 to TRBJ2-7; D possibly corresponds to TRBD1 (6 bases). The CDR3 covers 13 residues. V was trimmed by 4 bases and J by 3 bases, leaving 10 bases between them. Germline values: CDR1 SNHLY, CDR2 FYNNEI.

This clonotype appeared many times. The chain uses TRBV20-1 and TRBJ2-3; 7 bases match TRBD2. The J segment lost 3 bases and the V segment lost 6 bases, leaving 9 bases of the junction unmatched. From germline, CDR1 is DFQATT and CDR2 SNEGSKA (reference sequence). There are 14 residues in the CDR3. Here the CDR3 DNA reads TGCAGTGCCGTAGCGGGCGGGGGAACAGATACGCAGTATTTT. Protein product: CSAVAGGGTDTQYF.

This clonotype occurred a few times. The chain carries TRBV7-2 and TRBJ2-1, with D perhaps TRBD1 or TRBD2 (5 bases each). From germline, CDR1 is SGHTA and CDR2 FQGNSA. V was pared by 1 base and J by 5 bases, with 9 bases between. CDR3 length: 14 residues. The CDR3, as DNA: TGTGCCAGCAGCTTAGGGGGGTTTCACAATGAGCAGTTCTTC. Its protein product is CASSLGGFHNEQFF.

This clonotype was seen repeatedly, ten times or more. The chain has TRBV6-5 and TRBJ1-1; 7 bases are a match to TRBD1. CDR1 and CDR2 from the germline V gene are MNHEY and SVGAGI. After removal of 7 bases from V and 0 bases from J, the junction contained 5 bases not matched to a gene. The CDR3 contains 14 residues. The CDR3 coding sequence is TGTGCCAGCACCCGACAGGGAATGAACACTGAAGCTTTCTTT. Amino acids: CASTRQGMNTEAFF.

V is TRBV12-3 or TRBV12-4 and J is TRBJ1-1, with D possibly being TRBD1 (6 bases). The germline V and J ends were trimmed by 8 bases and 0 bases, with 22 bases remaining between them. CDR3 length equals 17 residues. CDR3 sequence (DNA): TGTGCCAGCTTCCCCTTCGGGGGAGGGGGTATGAACACTGAAGCTTTCTTT. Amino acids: CASFPFGGGGMNTEAFF.

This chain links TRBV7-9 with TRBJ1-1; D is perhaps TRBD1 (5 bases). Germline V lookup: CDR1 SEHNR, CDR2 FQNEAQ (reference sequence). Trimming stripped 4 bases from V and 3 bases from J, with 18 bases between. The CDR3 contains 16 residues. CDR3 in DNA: TGTGCCAGCAGCTCCACCTGGACGGTGGGGGACACTGAAGCTTTCTTT. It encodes CASSSTWTVGDTEAFF. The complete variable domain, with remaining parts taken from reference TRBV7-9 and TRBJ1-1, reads DTGVSQNPRHKITKRGQNVTFRCDPISEHNRLYWYRQTLGQGPEFLTYFQNEAQLEKSRLLSDRFSAERPKGSFSTLEIQRTEQGDSAMYLCASSSTWTVGDTEAFFGQGTRLTVV.

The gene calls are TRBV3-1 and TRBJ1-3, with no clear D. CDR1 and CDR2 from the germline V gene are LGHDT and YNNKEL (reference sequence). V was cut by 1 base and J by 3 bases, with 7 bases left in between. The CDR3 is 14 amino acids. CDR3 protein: CASSQGRVGNTIYF. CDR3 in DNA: TGTGCCAGCAGCCAAGGGAGGGTTGGAAACACCATATATTTT.

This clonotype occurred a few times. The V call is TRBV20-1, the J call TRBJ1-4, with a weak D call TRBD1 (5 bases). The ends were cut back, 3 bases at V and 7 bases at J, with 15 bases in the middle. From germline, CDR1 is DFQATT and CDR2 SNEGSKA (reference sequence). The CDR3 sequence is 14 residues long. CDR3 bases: TGCAGTGCTAGGCCGAGTAGGGACTCTGAAAAACTGTTTTTT. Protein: CSARPSRDSEKLFF.

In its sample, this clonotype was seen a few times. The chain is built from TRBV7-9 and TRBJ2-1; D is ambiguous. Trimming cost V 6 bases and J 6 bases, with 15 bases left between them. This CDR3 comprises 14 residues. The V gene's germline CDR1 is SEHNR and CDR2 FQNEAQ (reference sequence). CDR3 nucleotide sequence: TGTGCCAGCAGTTTCGGTCCGGTAGGCAATGAGCAGTTCTTC. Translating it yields CASSFGPVGNEQFF.

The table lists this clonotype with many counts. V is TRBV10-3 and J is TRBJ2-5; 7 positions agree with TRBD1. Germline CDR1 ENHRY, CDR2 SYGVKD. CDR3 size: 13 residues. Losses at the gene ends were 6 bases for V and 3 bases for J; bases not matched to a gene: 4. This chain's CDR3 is CAISGTAKETQYF. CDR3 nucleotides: TGTGCCATCAGCGGGACAGCCAAAGAGACCCAGTACTTC.

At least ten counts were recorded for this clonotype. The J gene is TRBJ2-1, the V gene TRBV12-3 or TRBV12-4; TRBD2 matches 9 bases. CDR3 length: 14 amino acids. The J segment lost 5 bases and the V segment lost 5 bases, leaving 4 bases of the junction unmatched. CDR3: CASSHGLANNEQFF. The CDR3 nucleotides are TGTGCCAGCAGTCACGGACTAGCGAACAATGAGCAGTTCTTC.

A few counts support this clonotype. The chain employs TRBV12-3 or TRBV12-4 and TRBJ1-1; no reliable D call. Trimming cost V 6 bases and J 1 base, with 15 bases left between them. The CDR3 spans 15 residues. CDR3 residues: CASRADEEANTEAFF. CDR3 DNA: TGTGCCAGCAGAGCGGATGAGGAAGCGAACACTGAAGCTTTCTTT.

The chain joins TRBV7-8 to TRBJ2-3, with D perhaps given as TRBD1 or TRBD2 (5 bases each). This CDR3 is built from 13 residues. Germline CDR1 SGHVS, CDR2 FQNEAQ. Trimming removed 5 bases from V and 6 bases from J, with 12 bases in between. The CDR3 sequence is CASSPGGWDTQYF. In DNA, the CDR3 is TGTGCCAGCAGCCCTGGGGGTTGGGATACGCAGTATTTT. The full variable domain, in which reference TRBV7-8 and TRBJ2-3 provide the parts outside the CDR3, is GAGVSQSPRYKVAKRGQDVALRCDPISGHVSLFWYQQALGQGPEFLTYFQNEAQLDKSGLPSDRFFAERPEGSVSTLKIQRTQQEDSAVYLCASSPGGWDTQYFGPGTRLTVL.

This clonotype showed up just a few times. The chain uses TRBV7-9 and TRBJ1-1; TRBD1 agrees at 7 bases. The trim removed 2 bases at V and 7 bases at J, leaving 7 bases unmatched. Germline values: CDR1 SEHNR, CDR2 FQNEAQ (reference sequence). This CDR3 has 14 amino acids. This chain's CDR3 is CASSLPGQSLEAFF. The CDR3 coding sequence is TGTGCCAGCAGCTTACCGGGACAGAGCCTTGAAGCTTTCTTT.

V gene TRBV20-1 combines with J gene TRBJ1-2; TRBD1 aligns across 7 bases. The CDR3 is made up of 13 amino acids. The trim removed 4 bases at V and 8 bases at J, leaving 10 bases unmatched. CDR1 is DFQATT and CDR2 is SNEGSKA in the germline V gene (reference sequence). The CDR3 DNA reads TGCAGTGCTACCCACGGACAGGCGAGCGGCTACACCTTC. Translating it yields CSATHGQASGYTF.

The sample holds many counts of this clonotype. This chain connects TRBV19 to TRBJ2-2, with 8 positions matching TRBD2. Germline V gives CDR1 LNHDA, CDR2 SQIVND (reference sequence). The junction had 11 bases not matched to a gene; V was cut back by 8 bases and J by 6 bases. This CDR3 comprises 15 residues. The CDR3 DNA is TGTGCCAGTGGCCGTCGGGAGGGAACGGCCGGGGAGCTGTTTTTT. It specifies CASGRREGTAGELFF.

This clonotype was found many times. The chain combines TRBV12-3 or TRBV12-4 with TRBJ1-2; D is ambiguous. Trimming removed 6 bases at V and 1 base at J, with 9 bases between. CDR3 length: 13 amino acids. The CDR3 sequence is CASSRWINYGYTF. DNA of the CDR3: TGTGCCAGCAGCCGGTGGATTAACTATGGCTACACCTTC.